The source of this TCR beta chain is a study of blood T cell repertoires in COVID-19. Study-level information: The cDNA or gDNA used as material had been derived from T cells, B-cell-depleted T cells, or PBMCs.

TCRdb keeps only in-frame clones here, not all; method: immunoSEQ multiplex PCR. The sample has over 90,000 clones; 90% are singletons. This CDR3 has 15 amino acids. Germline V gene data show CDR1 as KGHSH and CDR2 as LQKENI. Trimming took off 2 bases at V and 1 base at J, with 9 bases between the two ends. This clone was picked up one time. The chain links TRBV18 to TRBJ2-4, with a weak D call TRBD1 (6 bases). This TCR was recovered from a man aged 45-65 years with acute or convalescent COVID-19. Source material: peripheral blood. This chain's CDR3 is CASSPTTGAKNIQYF. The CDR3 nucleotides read TGTGCCAGCTCACCAACCACAGGGGCCAAAAACATTCAGTACTTC.